These T cell receptor beta chains were read from a single sample in a study of blood T cell repertoires in COVID-19. Sequencing used immunoSEQ multiplex PCR; TCRdb keeps in-frame clones, though not all of them. The sample lists fewer than 300,000 clones, around 92% occurring once. The specimen was peripheral blood. The receptors were sampled from a person under 35 with COVID-19, enrolled during active disease. The CDR3 runs from the conserved cysteine through the conserved F or W. Each record gives: CDR3 length, clone size, J gene, V gene, D gene, CDR3 protein, CDR3 DNA. The D gene is left open where the match is weak. Expanded clones get a size class; other rows say once, few or many, or leave the size out.

len: 13; abundance: NA; j_gene: TRBJ2-3; v_gene: TRBV11-3; d_gene: NA; CDR3aa: CASSLDSTDTQYF; CDR3nt: TGTGCCAGCAGCTTAGACTCGACAGATACGCAGTATTTT
len: 15; abundance: NA; j_gene: TRBJ2-2; v_gene: TRBV6-1; d_gene: TRBD2; CDR3aa: CASSERQRGTGELFF; CDR3nt: TGTGCCAGCAGTGAGCGGCAGCGGGGCACCGGGGAGCTGTTTTTT
len: 12; abundance: NA; j_gene: TRBJ1-1; v_gene: TRBV29-1; d_gene: TRBD1; CDR3aa: CSVRTGNTEAFF; CDR3nt: TGCAGCGTTCGGACAGGGAACACTGAAGCTTTCTTT
len: 17; abundance: NA; j_gene: TRBJ2-7; v_gene: TRBV4-1; d_gene: TRBD2; CDR3aa: CASSQGLAGGFEREQYF; CDR3nt: TGCGCCAGCAGCCAAGGACTAGCGGGAGGGTTTGAGCGCGAGCAGTACTTC
len: 16; abundance: NA; j_gene: TRBJ2-1; v_gene: TRBV2; d_gene: TRBD2; CDR3aa: CASRRLAGGPSNEQFF; CDR3nt: TGTGCCAGCCGCCGACTAGCGGGAGGGCCGAGTAATGAGCAGTTCTTC
len: 13; abundance: NA; j_gene: TRBJ2-7; v_gene: TRBV27; d_gene: TRBD2; CDR3aa: CASSLGGDYEQYF; CDR3nt: TGTGCCAGCAGTTTGGGAGGGGACTACGAGCAGTACTTC
len: 15; abundance: NA; j_gene: TRBJ1-2; v_gene: TRBV18; d_gene: NA; CDR3aa: CASSPDIGANYGYTF; CDR3nt: TGTGCCAGCTCACCAGATATCGGAGCTAACTATGGCTACACCTTC
len: 13; abundance: NA; j_gene: TRBJ1-5; v_gene: TRBV2; d_gene: NA; CDR3aa: CASVGEEVQPQHF; CDR3nt: TGTGCCAGCGTCGGGGAGGAAGTTCAGCCCCAGCATTTT
len: 13; abundance: few; j_gene: TRBJ2-7; v_gene: TRBV11-2; d_gene: NA; CDR3aa: CASSQGASYEQYF; CDR3nt: TGTGCCAGCAGCCAAGGGGCCTCCTACGAGCAGTACTTC
len: 15; abundance: NA; j_gene: TRBJ1-4; v_gene: TRBV5-1; d_gene: NA; CDR3aa: CASSLVGALGEKLFF; CDR3nt: TGCGCCAGCAGCTTGGTAGGGGCCTTAGGAGAAAAACTGTTTTTT
len: 17; abundance: NA; j_gene: TRBJ2-3; v_gene: TRBV7-2; d_gene: NA; CDR3aa: CASSPGGSGSPLDTQYF; CDR3nt: TGTGCCAGCAGCCCAGGGGGGAGCGGGAGTCCTCTGGATACGCAGTATTTT
len: 16; abundance: NA; j_gene: TRBJ2-7; v_gene: TRBV4-1; d_gene: TRBD2; CDR3aa: CASSQDGTSGRDEQYF; CDR3nt: TGCGCCAGCAGCCAAGATGGGACTAGCGGGAGAGACGAGCAGTACTTC
len: 13; abundance: NA; j_gene: TRBJ2-2; v_gene: TRBV12-3/TRBV12-4; d_gene: TRBD2; CDR3aa: CASGGRVYGELFF; CDR3nt: TGTGCAAGCGGAGGGAGGGTATACGGGGAGCTGTTTTTT
len: 11; abundance: NA; j_gene: TRBJ1-2; v_gene: TRBV30; d_gene: NA; CDR3aa: CAWSVQNGYTF; CDR3nt: TGTGCCTGGAGTGTACAGAATGGCTACACCTTC
len: 14; abundance: NA; j_gene: TRBJ1-2; v_gene: TRBV6-5; d_gene: TRBD1; CDR3aa: CASSYSDRGNGYTF; CDR3nt: TGTGCCAGCAGTTATTCCGACAGGGGGAATGGCTACACCTTC
len: 15; abundance: NA; j_gene: TRBJ1-2; v_gene: TRBV18; d_gene: NA; CDR3aa: CASSLGQADPYGYTF; CDR3nt: TGTGCCAGCTCACTGGGGCAGGCAGATCCCTATGGCTACACCTTC
len: 13; abundance: NA; j_gene: TRBJ1-1; v_gene: TRBV30; d_gene: NA; CDR3aa: CAWSALGNTEAFF; CDR3nt: TGTGCCTGGAGCGCCCTAGGGAACACTGAAGCTTTCTTT
len: 13; abundance: NA; j_gene: TRBJ1-1; v_gene: TRBV5-1; d_gene: NA; CDR3aa: CASSPQVNTEAFF; CDR3nt: TGCGCCAGCAGTCCCCAGGTGAACACTGAAGCTTTCTTT
len: 16; abundance: NA; j_gene: TRBJ1-1; v_gene: TRBV15; d_gene: NA; CDR3aa: CATSRGARDLATEAFF; CDR3nt: TGTGCCACCAGCAGAGGAGCCCGGGATTTGGCAACTGAAGCTTTCTTT
len: 18; abundance: few; j_gene: TRBJ1-5; v_gene: TRBV21-1; d_gene: NA; CDR3aa: CASKAWGQGAGCDQPQHF; CDR3nt: NA
len: 12; abundance: NA; j_gene: TRBJ2-5; v_gene: TRBV5-4; d_gene: NA; CDR3aa: CASSLMAETQYF; CDR3nt: TGTGCCAGCAGCTTGATGGCAGAGACCCAGTACTTC
len: 15; abundance: NA; j_gene: TRBJ1-5; v_gene: TRBV19; d_gene: TRBD1; CDR3aa: CASSTYRGTNQPQHF; CDR3nt: TGTGCCAGTAGTACCTACAGGGGTACAAATCAGCCCCAGCATTTT
len: 14; abundance: NA; j_gene: TRBJ2-7; v_gene: TRBV2; d_gene: NA; CDR3aa: CASSELGQLYEQYF; CDR3nt: TGTGCCAGCAGTGAATTAGGACAGCTTTACGAGCAGTACTTC
len: 16; abundance: NA; j_gene: TRBJ2-1; v_gene: TRBV6-2/TRBV6-3; d_gene: TRBD2; CDR3aa: CASSSSGGRSYNEQFF; CDR3nt: TGTGCCAGCAGTTCCTCGGGGGGGCGCTCCTACAATGAGCAGTTCTTC
len: 16; abundance: NA; j_gene: TRBJ1-1; v_gene: TRBV29-1; d_gene: NA; CDR3aa: CSVQWARAGENTEAFF; CDR3nt: TGCAGCGTCCAGTGGGCCAGGGCTGGGGAGAACACTGAAGCTTTCTTT
len: 12; abundance: NA; j_gene: TRBJ2-2; v_gene: TRBV19; d_gene: NA; CDR3aa: CATGAGTGELFF; CDR3nt: TGTGCCACCGGGGCGGGAACCGGGGAGCTGTTTTTT
len: 13; abundance: NA; j_gene: TRBJ2-2; v_gene: TRBV19; d_gene: NA; CDR3aa: CASSIEVTGELFF; CDR3nt: TGTGCCAGTAGTATCGAGGTTACCGGGGAGCTGTTTTTT
len: 15; abundance: NA; j_gene: TRBJ2-1; v_gene: TRBV5-1; d_gene: TRBD2; CDR3aa: CASSLGLAGVNEQFF; CDR3nt: TGCGCCAGCAGCTTGGGACTAGCGGGAGTAAATGAGCAGTTCTTC
len: 13; abundance: NA; j_gene: TRBJ2-7; v_gene: TRBV2; d_gene: NA; CDR3aa: CASSLLTAYEQYF; CDR3nt: TGTGCCAGCAGTCTCCTGACAGCCTACGAGCAGTACTTC
len: 16; abundance: NA; j_gene: TRBJ1-5; v_gene: TRBV27; d_gene: TRBD1; CDR3aa: CASSFGTGGSGQPQHF; CDR3nt: TGTGCCAGCAGTTTCGGGACAGGGGGCTCTGGTCAGCCCCAGCATTTT
len: 16; abundance: NA; j_gene: TRBJ2-7; v_gene: TRBV9; d_gene: TRBD1; CDR3aa: CASSAATGQGAGEQYF; CDR3nt: TGTGCCAGCAGCGCAGCTACGGGACAGGGGGCCGGCGAGCAGTACTTC
len: 15; abundance: NA; j_gene: TRBJ2-7; v_gene: TRBV2; d_gene: TRBD2; CDR3aa: CASSEAGGPPYEQYF; CDR3nt: TGTGCCAGCAGTGAAGCGGGAGGGCCTCCCTACGAGCAGTACTTC
len: 13; abundance: NA; j_gene: TRBJ1-2; v_gene: TRBV19; d_gene: TRBD1; CDR3aa: CASSIGGGGGYTF; CDR3nt: TGTGCCAGTAGTATTGGAGGGGGCGGTGGCTACACCTTC
len: 17; abundance: NA; j_gene: TRBJ2-1; v_gene: TRBV13; d_gene: TRBD2; CDR3aa: CASSLGPLAGLPREQFF; CDR3nt: TGTGCCAGCAGCTTAGGCCCACTAGCGGGACTCCCGAGGGAGCAGTTCTTC
len: 15; abundance: few; j_gene: TRBJ1-6; v_gene: TRBV28; d_gene: TRBD1; CDR3aa: CASSSDRGQYSPLHF; CDR3nt: TGTGCCAGCAGTTCCGACAGGGGGCAATATTCACCCCTCCACTTT
len: 13; abundance: few; j_gene: TRBJ1-6; v_gene: TRBV30; d_gene: TRBD1; CDR3aa: CAWGGQGRIPLHF; CDR3nt: TGTGCCTGGGGTGGACAGGGGAGAATTCCCCTCCACTTT
len: 11; abundance: NA; j_gene: TRBJ2-7; v_gene: TRBV6-4; d_gene: NA; CDR3aa: CASKEHYEQYF; CDR3nt: TGTGCCAGCAAAGAACACTACGAGCAGTACTTC
len: 13; abundance: NA; j_gene: TRBJ1-2; v_gene: TRBV6-5; d_gene: NA; CDR3aa: CASTPGGGYGYTF; CDR3nt: TGTGCCAGCACCCCCGGTGGCGGATATGGCTACACCTTC
len: 14; abundance: NA; j_gene: TRBJ1-2; v_gene: TRBV24-1; d_gene: NA; CDR3aa: CATSDLSRGYGYTF; CDR3nt: TGTGCCACCAGTGATTTGTCCAGGGGTTATGGCTACACCTTC
len: 16; abundance: NA; j_gene: TRBJ2-2; v_gene: TRBV28; d_gene: NA; CDR3aa: CASSPGDTSNTGELFF; CDR3nt: TGTGCCAGCAGTCCCGGGGACACCTCGAACACCGGGGAGCTGTTTTTT
len: 11; abundance: NA; j_gene: TRBJ2-3; v_gene: TRBV20-1; d_gene: NA; CDR3aa: CSARTEDTQYF; CDR3nt: TGCAGTGCTCGGACAGAAGATACGCAGTATTTT
len: 16; abundance: NA; j_gene: TRBJ2-7; v_gene: TRBV21-1; d_gene: NA; CDR3aa: CASSMGARDGSYEQYF; CDR3nt: TGTGCCAGCAGCATGGGGGCAAGGGATGGTTCCTACGAGCAGTACTTC
len: 15; abundance: NA; j_gene: TRBJ2-7; v_gene: TRBV5-6; d_gene: TRBD1; CDR3aa: CASSPGADRAYEQYF; CDR3nt: TGTGCCAGCAGCCCGGGAGCGGACAGGGCCTACGAGCAGTACTTC
len: 14; abundance: NA; j_gene: TRBJ2-3; v_gene: TRBV5-4; d_gene: NA; CDR3aa: CASSLGRFTDTQYF; CDR3nt: TGTGCCAGCAGCTTGGGGCGGTTTACAGATACGCAGTATTTT
len: 11; abundance: NA; j_gene: TRBJ2-3; v_gene: TRBV6-6; d_gene: NA; CDR3aa: CASMSEYTQYF; CDR3nt: TGTGCCAGCATGTCTGAGTATACGCAGTATTTT
len: 13; abundance: NA; j_gene: TRBJ2-4; v_gene: TRBV6-6; d_gene: NA; CDR3aa: CASSYPTSGIQYF; CDR3nt: TGTGCCAGCAGTTACCCAACTAGTGGCATTCAGTACTTC